This T cell receptor (beta chain) is drawn from a study of identical twins. This clonotype came up a few times. This CDR3 is built from 15 residues. V shed 6 bases, J shed 9 bases, and the junction held 12 bases outside the gene matches. Germline V gene data show CDR1 as MDHEN and CDR2 as SYDVKM. Each CDR3 protein gets one entry after TCRdb re-called the 5' RACE reads with MiXCR. Of 1.5 million or so distinct CDR3 sequences in the sample, 25% to 35% were seen once. This receptor was obtained from a newborn girl in good health. The material sequenced was cord blood. V gene TRBV28 combines with J gene TRBJ1-5; 9 bases line up with TRBD1. CDR3 amino acids: CASRSGTGIFSPQHF. The CDR3 DNA reads as TGTGCCAGCAGGTCGGGGACAGGGATCTTCTCGCCCCAGCATTTT.